A selection of T cell receptor beta chains follows, all from one sample in a study of shared clonotypes between healthy human individuals. The assay was immunoSEQ multiplex PCR, and TCRdb's table has in-frame clones only and misses some. The repertoire has about 1.1 million clones, about 80% of them found once; the top ten carry 0.55% to 0.7%. Sequencing input: memory CD4+ T cells from PBMCs. These receptors were collected from a man aged 18 to 35 in good health. Some clones in this sample may be carry-over from other donors' samples. The CDR3 runs from the conserved cysteine through the conserved F or W. D genes are given only for firm matches. Size is omitted from some rows. Given values are once, few, many or a class for expanded clones.

clone size	D gene	V gene	J gene	CDR3 protein	CDR3 DNA
NA	TRBD1	TRBV6-5	TRBJ2-7	CASSTHRGLSYEQYF	TGTGCCAGCAGTACCCACAGGGGGCTATCCTACGAGCAGTACTTC
NA	NA	TRBV5-4	TRBJ2-6	CASSLDKSGANVLTF	TGTGCCAGCAGCCTCGACAAGTCTGGGGCCAACGTCCTGACTTTC
NA	TRBD2	TRBV27	TRBJ2-5	CASSQGLAGGLEETQYF	TGTGCCAGCAGTCAGGGACTAGCGGGAGGACTTGAGGAGACCCAGTACTTC
NA	NA	TRBV15	TRBJ1-2	CATSRDSGRSYGYTF	TGTGCCACCAGCAGAGATTCGGGCAGGTCCTATGGCTACACCTTC
NA	TRBD2	TRBV7-8	TRBJ2-1	CASSLLAGFYNEQFF	TGTGCCAGCAGCTTGCTAGCGGGATTTTACAATGAGCAGTTCTTC
NA	TRBD1	TRBV28	TRBJ2-7	CASTSRQGPITYEQYF	TGTGCCAGCACCTCCAGACAGGGGCCGATTACCTACGAGCAGTACTTC
NA	NA	TRBV5-4	TRBJ1-3	CASSFGGPDSGNTIYF	TGTGCCAGCAGCTTCGGGGGCCCCGACTCTGGAAACACCATATATTTT
NA	TRBD2	TRBV5-1	TRBJ2-3	CASSFLAGPSTDTQYF	TGCGCCAGCAGCTTCCTAGCGGGACCTAGCACAGATACGCAGTATTTT
NA	NA	TRBV28	TRBJ1-2	CASSLAGQADGYTF	TGTGCCAGCAGTTTAGCCGGCCAGGCGGATGGCTACACCTTC
many	NA	TRBV6-6	TRBJ1-2	CASRLNPNYGYTF	TGTGCCAGCAGACTAAATCCAAACTATGGCTACACCTTC
NA	NA	TRBV28	TRBJ2-7	CASSPFTPIRNEQYF	TGTGCCAGCAGCCCCTTCACCCCTATTAGGAACGAGCAGTACTTC
NA	TRBD1	TRBV13	TRBJ1-6	CASSLGGRGLANSPLHF	TGTGCCAGCAGCTTAGGAGGCAGGGGGTTAGCTAATTCACCCCTCCACTTT
NA	NA	TRBV18	TRBJ1-2	CASSRQTYGYTF	TGTGCCAGCTCGCGGCAGACTTATGGCTACACCTTC
NA	NA	TRBV18	TRBJ2-5	CASSSAGQETQYF	TGTGCCAGCTCATCGGCAGGGCAAGAGACCCAGTACTTC
NA	NA	TRBV29-1	TRBJ1-3	CSAEQSSGNTIYF	TGCAGCGCCGAACAGTCCTCTGGAAACACCATATATTTT
once	TRBD1	TRBV5-1	TRBJ1-2	CASSLDRGSYGYTF	TGCGCCAGCAGCTTGGACAGGGGATCTTATGGCTACACCTTC
NA	NA	TRBV9	TRBJ1-1	CASSPIQGIGTEAFF	TGTGCCAGCAGCCCCATACAGGGAATTGGCACTGAAGCTTTCTTT
NA	TRBD1	TRBV28	TRBJ1-1	CASSGDRAGTEAFF	TGTGCCAGCAGTGGGGACAGGGCTGGCACTGAAGCTTTCTTT
NA	NA	TRBV5-1	TRBJ1-1	CASSWQRGDEAFF	TGCGCCAGCAGCTGGCAGCGGGGGGATGAAGCTTTCTTT
NA	TRBD1	TRBV4-1	TRBJ2-2	CASSLFRTGGFPANTGELFF	TGCGCCAGCAGCCTTTTTCGGACAGGGGGTTTTCCTGCGAACACCGGGGAGCTGTTTTTT
NA	TRBD2	TRBV4-2	TRBJ2-7	CASSQALPTSGRGYKGYEQYF	TGTGCCAGCAGCCAAGCTCTTCCTACTAGCGGGAGAGGCTATAAGGGGTACGAGCAGTACTTC
NA	NA	TRBV2	TRBJ2-7	CASSYLGYEQYF	TGTGCCAGCAGTTACCTCGGATACGAGCAGTACTTC
NA	TRBD1	TRBV9	TRBJ1-2	CASSALPGQGIYTF	TGTGCCAGCAGCGCACTACCGGGACAGGGGATCTACACCTTC